This T cell receptor beta chain was documented in a study of blood T cell repertoires in COVID-19 (dated by TCRdb to 2020 to 2021). The study in broad terms: Samples from collaborators originated in the United States, Italy and Spain and spanned both the acute and convalescent phases of COVID-19. The material from the prospective study consisted of cDNA or gDNA derived from T cells, B-cell-depleted T cells, or PBMCs. Deeply sampled blood TCRbeta repertoires from subjects exposed to, actively infected with, or recovered from COVID-19 were included in the dataset. A freely available public database, intended as a resource for researchers studying the immune response to SARS-CoV-2, is where the repertoires were released. Samples came from the ongoing ImmuneRACE study (first 160 participants) plus 1,254 subjects from 6 global collaborators. Nearly every sample came with metadata listing a de-identified subject ID, COVID-19 status, age in years and sex. Where HLA class I and class II types were available, the types were taken from metadata supplied by the sample provider, not from assay-based typing. Paper-wide results and their limitations: How much clinical and demographic metadata was included differed by source and by participant, and the metadata was provided uncurated.

The CDR3 runs 12 amino acids, cysteine and phenylalanine included. Only the CDR3 DNA is retained, 36 bases long and in frame from the first base. CDR1 and CDR2 are read off the germline V gene as SGHAT and FQNNGV. V and J lose 4 bases and 6 bases, and a span of 10 bases separates them. This clone appeared once. Its antigen is not yet known. No base qualities exist here, and no much larger clone lies one base off it. Participants in the prospective study were aged roughly 18 to 95 years, lived in some 24 United States geographic areas, and enrolled through a virtual design. In the prospective study, cohorts were assigned on the basis of participant-reported clinical history obtained from a screening survey and a study questionnaire. Recovered participants in ImmuneRACE Cohort 3 were defined by two consecutive negative NP/OP PCR tests, clearance by a healthcare professional, or resolution of symptoms. In the prospective study, mobile phlebotomists collected whole blood, serum and a nasopharyngeal or oropharyngeal swab from each participant. Over an approximately 2-month period, participants in the prospective study had the option of providing additional blood draws and questionnaires. Blood samples from the prospective study were shipped frozen or at room temperature prior to DNA extraction.

The immunoSEQ Assay, a bias-controlled multiplex PCR, was used to amplify TCRbeta CDR3 regions from genomic DNA. Concerning the study's data processing: The number of nucleated cells in each sample was estimated from the amplification of reference gene primers within the assay. To quantify the absolute abundance of each unique TCRbeta CDR3 rearrangement, sequence reads were collapsed and filtered. For each sample, productive Simpson clonality was calculated by taking the square root of Simpson's diversity index across productive rearrangements. The source is immuneACCESS, and TCRdb retained only in-frame sequences with V and J called. Part of the clones is not carried over; for the studies checked, unresolved V genes explain less than half of this, and the remainder is unexplained. V, J and clone size are those of that table, while D and trimming were read from the DNA. The sample includes around 260,000 clones, with 90% observed a single time. Together, the top ten hold more than 0.95% of the sample.

The chain links TRBV11-2 with TRBJ2-7; the D gene cannot be resolved reliably. This sequence originates from a woman aged 25 to 39 who had recovered from COVID-19. The sample taken for sequencing was PBMCs or T cells enriched from blood (not recorded which). The nucleotide sequence is TGTGCCAGCAGCTCCCGACTCGGCGAGCAGTACTTC. Its protein product is CASSSRLGEQYF. Here the CDR3 is joined to the reference TRBV11-2 and TRBJ2-7 genes, and the full variable domain is: EAGVAQSPRYKIIEKRQSVAFWCNPISGHATLYWYQQILGQGPKLLIQFQNNGVVDDSQLPKDRFSAERLKGVDSTLKIQPAKLEDSAVYLCASSSRLGEQYFGPGTRLTVT.